This TCR beta chain derives from a study of blood T cell repertoires in COVID-19. The data were produced by immunoSEQ multiplex PCR, yet TCRdb's version contains in-frame clones alone and is incomplete. Among some 240,000 clones listed, roughly four fifths were seen once. Between the trimmed V and J ends, which lost 5 bases and 8 bases, there was a span of 13 bases. The CDR3 is made up of 13 amino acids. The germline V gene encodes CDR1 SGHVS and CDR2 FQNEAQ. Source material: PBMCs or T cells enriched from blood (not recorded which). The V call is TRBV7-8, the J call TRBJ1-5, with D tentatively TRBD1 (5 bases). The origin of this receptor is a man in his fifties or sixties who had recovered from COVID-19. This CDR3 reads CASSPGGFEPQHF. In nucleotides, the CDR3 is TGTGCCAGCAGCCCGGGGGGTTTTGAGCCCCAGCATTTT.